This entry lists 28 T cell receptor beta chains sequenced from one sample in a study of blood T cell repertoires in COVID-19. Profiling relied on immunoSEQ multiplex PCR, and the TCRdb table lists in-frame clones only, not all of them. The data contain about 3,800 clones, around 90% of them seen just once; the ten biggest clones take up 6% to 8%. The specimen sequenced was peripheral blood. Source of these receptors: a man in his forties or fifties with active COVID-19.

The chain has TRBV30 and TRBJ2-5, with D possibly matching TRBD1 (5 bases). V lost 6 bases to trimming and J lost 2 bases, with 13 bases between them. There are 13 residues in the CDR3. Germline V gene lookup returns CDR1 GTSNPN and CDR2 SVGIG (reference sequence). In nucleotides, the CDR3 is TGTGCCTGTACCGCCAGGGAACAAGAGACCCAGTACTTC. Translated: CACTAREQETQYF.

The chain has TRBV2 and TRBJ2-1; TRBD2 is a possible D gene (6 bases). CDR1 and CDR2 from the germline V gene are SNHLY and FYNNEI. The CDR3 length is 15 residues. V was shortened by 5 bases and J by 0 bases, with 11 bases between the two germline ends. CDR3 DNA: TGTGCCAGCAGTTCCGGGACTGTCTCCTACAATGAGCAGTTCTTC. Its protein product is CASSSGTVSYNEQFF.

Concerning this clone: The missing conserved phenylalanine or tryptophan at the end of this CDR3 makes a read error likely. DNA of the CDR3: TGTGCCCTAAACGAGGATGGCTACACCCTC. Translating it yields CALNEDGYTL. The chain is built from TRBV30 and TRBJ1-2; D gene uncertain. Trimming removed 8 bases at V and 6 bases at J, with 10 bases between. CDR1 GTSNPN and CDR2 SVGIG come from the germline V gene (reference sequence). The CDR3 sequence is 10 residues long.

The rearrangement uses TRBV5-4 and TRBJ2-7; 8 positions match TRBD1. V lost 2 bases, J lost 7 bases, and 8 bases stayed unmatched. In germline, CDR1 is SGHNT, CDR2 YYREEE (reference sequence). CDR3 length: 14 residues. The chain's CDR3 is CASSLRQGAGEQYF. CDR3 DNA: TGTGCCAGCAGCTTAAGGCAGGGGGCAGGGGAGCAGTACTTC.

The CDR3 sequence is CASSYSRGEQYF. The CDR3 coding sequence is TGTGCCAGCAGTTACTCCAGGGGCGAGCAGTACTTC. The chain couples TRBV6-2 or TRBV6-3 to TRBJ2-7; D possibly corresponds to TRBD1 (6 bases). The V gene's germline CDR1 is MNHEY and CDR2 SVGEGT. V lost 0 bases to trimming and J lost 6 bases, with 6 bases between them. This CDR3 spans 12 amino acids.

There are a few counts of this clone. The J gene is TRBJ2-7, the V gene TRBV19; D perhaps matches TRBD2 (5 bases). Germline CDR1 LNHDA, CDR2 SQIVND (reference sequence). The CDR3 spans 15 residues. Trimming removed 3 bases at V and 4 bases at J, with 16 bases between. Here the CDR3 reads CASSISGPTGYEQYF. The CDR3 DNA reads TGTGCCAGTAGTATTTCCGGTCCCACGGGGTACGAGCAGTACTTC.

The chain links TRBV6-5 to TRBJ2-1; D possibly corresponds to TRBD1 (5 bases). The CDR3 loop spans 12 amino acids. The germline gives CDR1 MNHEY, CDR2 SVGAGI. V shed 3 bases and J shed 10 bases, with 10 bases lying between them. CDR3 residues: CASSYNKGEQFF. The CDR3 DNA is TGTGCCAGCAGTTATAATAAGGGGGAGCAGTTCTTC.

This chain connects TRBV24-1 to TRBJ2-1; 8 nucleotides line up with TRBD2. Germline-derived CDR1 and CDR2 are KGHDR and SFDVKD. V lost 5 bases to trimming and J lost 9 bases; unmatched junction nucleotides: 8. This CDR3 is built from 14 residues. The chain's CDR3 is CATSGGTSISEQFF. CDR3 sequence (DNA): TGTGCCACCAGTGGCGGGACTAGTATAAGTGAGCAGTTCTTC.

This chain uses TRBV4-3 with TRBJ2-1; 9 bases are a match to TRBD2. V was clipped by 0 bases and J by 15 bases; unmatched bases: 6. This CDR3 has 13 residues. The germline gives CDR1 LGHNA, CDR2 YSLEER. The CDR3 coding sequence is TGCGCCAGCAGCCAAGAACCGGGACTAGCTCCGTTCTTC. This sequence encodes CASSQEPGLAPFF.

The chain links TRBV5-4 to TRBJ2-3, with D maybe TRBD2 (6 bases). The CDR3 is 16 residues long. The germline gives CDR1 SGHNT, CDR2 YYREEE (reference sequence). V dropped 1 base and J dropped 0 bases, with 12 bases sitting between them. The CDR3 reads CASSLSTSTSTDTQYF. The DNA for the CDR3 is TGTGCCAGCAGCTTGTCGACTAGTACTAGCACAGATACGCAGTATTTT.

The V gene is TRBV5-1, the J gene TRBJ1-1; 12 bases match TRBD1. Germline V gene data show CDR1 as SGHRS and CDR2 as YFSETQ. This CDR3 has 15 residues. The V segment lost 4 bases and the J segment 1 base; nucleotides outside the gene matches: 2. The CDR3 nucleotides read TGCGCCAGCAGCGGGGACAGGGGGCGGAACACTGAAGCTTTCTTT. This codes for CASSGDRGRNTEAFF.

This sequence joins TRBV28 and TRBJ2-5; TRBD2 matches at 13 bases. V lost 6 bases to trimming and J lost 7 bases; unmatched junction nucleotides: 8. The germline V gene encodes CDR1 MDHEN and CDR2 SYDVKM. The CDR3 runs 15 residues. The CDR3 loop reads CASSKLAGGLGTQYF. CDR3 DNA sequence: TGTGCCAGCAGCAAACTAGCGGGAGGGCTGGGGACCCAGTACTTC.

CDR3 sequence: CASRGQGAQYGYTF. The CDR3 region has the DNA TGTGCCAGCAGGGGCCAGGGCGCACAGTATGGCTACACCTTC. The chain recombines TRBV28 with TRBJ1-2; D may be TRBD1 (5 bases). V was clipped by 6 bases and J by 5 bases, with 16 bases between them. CDR3 length: 14 residues. Germline CDR1 MDHEN, CDR2 SYDVKM.

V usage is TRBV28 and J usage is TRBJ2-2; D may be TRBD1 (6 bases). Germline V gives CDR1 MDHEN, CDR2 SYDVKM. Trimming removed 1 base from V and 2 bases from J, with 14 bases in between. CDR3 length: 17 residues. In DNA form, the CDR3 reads TGTGCCAGCAGTTTATTCCGGACAGATGCTAACACCGGGGAGCTGTTTTTT. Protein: CASSLFRTDANTGELFF.

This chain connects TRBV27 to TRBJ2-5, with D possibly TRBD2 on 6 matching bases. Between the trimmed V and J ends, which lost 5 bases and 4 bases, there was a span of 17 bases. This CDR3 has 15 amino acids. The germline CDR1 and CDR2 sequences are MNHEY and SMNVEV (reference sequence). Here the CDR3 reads CASSPGGGYGETQYF. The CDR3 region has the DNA TGTGCCAGCAGTCCCGGTGGGGGGTACGGAGAGACCCAGTACTTC.

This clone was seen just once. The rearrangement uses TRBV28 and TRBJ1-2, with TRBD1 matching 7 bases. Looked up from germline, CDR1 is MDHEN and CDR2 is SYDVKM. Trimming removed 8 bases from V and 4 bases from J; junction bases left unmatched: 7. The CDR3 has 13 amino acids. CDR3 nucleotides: TGTGCCAGCCTTACAGGGGAGGCCTATGGCTACACCTTC. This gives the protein CASLTGEAYGYTF.

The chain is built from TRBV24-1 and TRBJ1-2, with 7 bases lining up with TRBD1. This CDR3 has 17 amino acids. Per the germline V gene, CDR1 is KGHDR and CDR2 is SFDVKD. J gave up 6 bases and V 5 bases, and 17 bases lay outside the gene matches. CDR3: CATSGQGLGNRDHGYTF. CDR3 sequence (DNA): TGTGCCACCAGTGGACAGGGTCTGGGGAACAGAGACCATGGCTACACCTTC.

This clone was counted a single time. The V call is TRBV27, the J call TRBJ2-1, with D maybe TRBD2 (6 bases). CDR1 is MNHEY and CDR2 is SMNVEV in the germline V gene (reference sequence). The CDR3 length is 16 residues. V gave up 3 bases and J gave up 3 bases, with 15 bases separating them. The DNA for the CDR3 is TGTGCCAGCAGTTTCCAGCCCCTAGCGAACTACAATGAGCAGTTCTTC. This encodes CASSFQPLANYNEQFF.

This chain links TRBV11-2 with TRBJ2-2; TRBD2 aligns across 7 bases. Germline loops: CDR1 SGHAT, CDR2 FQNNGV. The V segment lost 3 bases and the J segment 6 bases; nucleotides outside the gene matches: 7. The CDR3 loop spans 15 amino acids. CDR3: CASSFRTSGPGELFF. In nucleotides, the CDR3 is TGTGCCAGCAGCTTCAGGACTAGTGGTCCCGGGGAGCTGTTTTTT.

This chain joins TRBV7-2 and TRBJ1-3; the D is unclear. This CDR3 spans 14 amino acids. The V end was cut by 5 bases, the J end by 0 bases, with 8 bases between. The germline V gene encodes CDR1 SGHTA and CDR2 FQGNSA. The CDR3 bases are TGTGCCAGCAGCCAACAGAGCTCTGGAAACACCATATATTTT. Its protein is CASSQQSSGNTIYF.

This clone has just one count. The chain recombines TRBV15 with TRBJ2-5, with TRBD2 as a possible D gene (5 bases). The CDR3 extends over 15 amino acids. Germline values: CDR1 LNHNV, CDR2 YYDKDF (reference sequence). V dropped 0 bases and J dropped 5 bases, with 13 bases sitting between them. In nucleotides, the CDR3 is TGTGCCACCAGCAGAGACTCCGGGGAATCGGAGACCCAGTACTTC. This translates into CATSRDSGESETQYF.

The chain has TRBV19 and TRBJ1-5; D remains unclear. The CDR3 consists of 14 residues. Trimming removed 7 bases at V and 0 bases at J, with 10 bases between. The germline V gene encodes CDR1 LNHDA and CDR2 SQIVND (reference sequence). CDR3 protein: CASTGEVSNQPQHF. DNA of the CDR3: TGTGCCAGTACGGGAGAGGTTAGCAATCAGCCCCAGCATTTT.

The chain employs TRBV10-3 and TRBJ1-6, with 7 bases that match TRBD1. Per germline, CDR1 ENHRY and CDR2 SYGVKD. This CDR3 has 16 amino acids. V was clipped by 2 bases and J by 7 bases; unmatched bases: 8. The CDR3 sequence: CAISEPRGQTNSPLHF. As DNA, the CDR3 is TGTGCCATCAGTGAGCCCAGGGGACAGACGAATTCACCCCTCCACTTT.

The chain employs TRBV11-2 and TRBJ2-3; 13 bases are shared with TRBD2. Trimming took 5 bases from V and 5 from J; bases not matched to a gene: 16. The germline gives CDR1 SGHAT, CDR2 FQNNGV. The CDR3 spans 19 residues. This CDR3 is CASSSQLAGGPRIEDTQYF. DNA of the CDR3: TGTGCCAGCAGCAGTCAACTAGCGGGAGGGCCCCGTATAGAAGATACGCAGTATTTT.

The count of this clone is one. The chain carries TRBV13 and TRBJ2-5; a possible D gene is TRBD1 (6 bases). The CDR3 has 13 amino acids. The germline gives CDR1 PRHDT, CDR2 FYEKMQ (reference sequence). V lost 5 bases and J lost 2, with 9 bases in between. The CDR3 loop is CASSRQEQETQYF. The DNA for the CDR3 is TGTGCCAGCAGCAGACAGGAGCAAGAGACCCAGTACTTC.

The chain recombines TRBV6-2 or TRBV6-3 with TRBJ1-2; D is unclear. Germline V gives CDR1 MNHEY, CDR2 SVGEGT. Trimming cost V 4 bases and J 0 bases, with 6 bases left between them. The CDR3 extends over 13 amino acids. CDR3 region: CASSFATNYGYTF. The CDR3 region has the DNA TGTGCCAGCAGTTTCGCGACTAACTATGGCTACACCTTC.

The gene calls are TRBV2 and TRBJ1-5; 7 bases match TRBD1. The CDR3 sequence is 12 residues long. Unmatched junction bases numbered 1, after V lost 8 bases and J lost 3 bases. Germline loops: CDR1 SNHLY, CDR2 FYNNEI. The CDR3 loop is CASGTDNQPQHF. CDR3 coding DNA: TGTGCCAGCGGGACAGACAATCAGCCCCAGCATTTT.

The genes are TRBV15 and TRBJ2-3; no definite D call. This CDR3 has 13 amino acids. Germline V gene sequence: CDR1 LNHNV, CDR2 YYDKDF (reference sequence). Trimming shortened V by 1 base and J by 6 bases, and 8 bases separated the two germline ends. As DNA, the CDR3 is TGTGCCACCAGCAGAGGAGGAACTGATACGCAGTATTTT. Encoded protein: CATSRGGTDTQYF.